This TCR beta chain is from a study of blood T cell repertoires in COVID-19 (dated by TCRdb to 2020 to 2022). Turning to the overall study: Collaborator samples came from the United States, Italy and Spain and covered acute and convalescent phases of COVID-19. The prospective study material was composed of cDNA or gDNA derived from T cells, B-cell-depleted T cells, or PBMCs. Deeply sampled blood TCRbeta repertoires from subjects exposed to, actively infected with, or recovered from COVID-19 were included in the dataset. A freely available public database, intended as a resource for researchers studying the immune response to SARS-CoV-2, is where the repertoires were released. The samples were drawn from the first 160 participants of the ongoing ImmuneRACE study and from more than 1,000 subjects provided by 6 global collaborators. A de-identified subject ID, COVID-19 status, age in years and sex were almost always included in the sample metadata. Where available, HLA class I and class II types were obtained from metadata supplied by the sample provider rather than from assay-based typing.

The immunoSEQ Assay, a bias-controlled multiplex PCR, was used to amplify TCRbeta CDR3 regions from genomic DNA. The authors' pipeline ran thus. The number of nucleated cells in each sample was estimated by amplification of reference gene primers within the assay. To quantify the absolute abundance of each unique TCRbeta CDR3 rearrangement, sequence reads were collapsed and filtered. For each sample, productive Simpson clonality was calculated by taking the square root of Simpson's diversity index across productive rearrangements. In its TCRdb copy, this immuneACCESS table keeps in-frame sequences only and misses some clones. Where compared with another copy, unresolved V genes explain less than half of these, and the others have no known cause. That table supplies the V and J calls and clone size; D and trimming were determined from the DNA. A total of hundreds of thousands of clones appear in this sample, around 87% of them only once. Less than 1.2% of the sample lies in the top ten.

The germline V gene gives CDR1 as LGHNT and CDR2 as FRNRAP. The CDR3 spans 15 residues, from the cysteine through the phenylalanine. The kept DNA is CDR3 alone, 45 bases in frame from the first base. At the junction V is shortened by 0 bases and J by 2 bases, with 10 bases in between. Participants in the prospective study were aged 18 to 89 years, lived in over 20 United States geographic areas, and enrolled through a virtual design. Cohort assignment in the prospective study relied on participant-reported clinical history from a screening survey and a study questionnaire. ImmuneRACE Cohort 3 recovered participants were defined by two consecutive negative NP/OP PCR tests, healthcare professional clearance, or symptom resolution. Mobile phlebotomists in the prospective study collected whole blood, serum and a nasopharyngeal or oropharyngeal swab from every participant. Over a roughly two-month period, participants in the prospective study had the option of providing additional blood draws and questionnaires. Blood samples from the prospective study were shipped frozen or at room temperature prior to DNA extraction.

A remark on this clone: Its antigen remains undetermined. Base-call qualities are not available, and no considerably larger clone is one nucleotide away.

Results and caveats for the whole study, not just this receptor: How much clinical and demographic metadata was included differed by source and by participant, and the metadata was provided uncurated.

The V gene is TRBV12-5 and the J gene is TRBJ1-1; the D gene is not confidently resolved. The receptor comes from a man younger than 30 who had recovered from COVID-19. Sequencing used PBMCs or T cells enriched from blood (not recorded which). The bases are TGTGCTAGTGGTTTGGTAGCCAGGATAAACACTGAAGCTTTCTTT. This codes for CASGLVARINTEAFF.